A few counts support the clone carrying this T cell receptor beta chain. CDR1 LGHNT and CDR2 FRNRAP come from the germline V gene. Trimming shortened V by 7 bases and J by 7 bases, and 20 bases separated the two germline ends. The CDR3 is 15 residues long. A universal primer site was added by template switching, and unique molecular identifiers were carried by the cDNA. MiXCR, run by TCRdb on the 5' RACE reads, gives a single entry per CDR3 protein. The table lists hundreds of thousands of distinct CDR3 sequences, roughly 6% of them singletons, with 1.5% to 2% in the top ten. The data are from a study of identical twins.

The sequencing sample was made of naive T cells sorted from blood. The rearrangement links TRBV12-5 to TRBJ2-1, with TRBD2 as a possible D gene (6 bases). The clonotype originates from a man between 18 and 35 years old in good health. The CDR3 sequence is CASAPGGRIGNEQFF. CDR3 DNA: TGTGCTAGTGCTCCCGGTGGGAGGATCGGGAATGAGCAGTTCTTC.